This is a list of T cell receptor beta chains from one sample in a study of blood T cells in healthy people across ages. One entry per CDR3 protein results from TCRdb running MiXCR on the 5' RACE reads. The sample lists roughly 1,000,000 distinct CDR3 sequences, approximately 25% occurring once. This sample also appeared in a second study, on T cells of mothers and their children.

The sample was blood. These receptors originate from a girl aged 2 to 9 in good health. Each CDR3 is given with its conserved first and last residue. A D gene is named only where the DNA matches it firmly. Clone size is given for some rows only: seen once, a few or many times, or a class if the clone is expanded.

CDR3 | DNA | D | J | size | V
CASSFSGGPYSNQPQHF | TGTGCCAGCAGCTTTAGTGGGGGACCCTATAGCAATCAGCCCCAGCATTTT | - | TRBJ1-5 | - | TRBV7-9
CASSSRGRINSYGYTF | TGTGCCAGCAGCTCGCGTGGGAGAATAAACAGCTATGGCTACACCTTC | - | TRBJ1-2 | few | TRBV13
CASSRGGSAIPYFNEQFF | TGTGCCAGCAGCCGCGGCGGGTCGGCCATCCCTTATTTCAATGAGCAGTTCTTC | - | TRBJ2-1 | - | TRBV14
CATDTPSLTELQFF | TGTGCCACCGATACTCCCAGCCTGACCGAATTGCAGTTCTTC | - | TRBJ2-1 | - | TRBV2
CASSRARGRYEQYF | TGCGCCAGCAGCCGAGCGAGGGGGCGGTACGAGCAGTACTTC | TRBD1 | TRBJ2-7 | few | TRBV4-3
CASSNDYNEQFF | TGTGCCAGCAGCAATGACTACAATGAGCAGTTCTTC | - | TRBJ2-1 | - | TRBV9
CSARGSGDFTDTQYF | TGCAGTGCTAGAGGGTCAGGGGACTTCACAGATACGCAGTATTTT | - | TRBJ2-3 | - | TRBV20-1
CSEKGPQETQYF | TGCAGCGAGAAGGGCCCCCAAGAGACCCAGTACTTC | - | TRBJ2-5 | - | TRBV20-1
CASSTRGGRGEKLFF | TGTGCCAGCAGTACGCGAGGGGGACGGGGTGAAAAACTGTTTTTT | - | TRBJ1-4 | few | TRBV7-2
CASSQKGGEEETQYF | TGTGCCAGCAGCCAAAAGGGGGGCGAGGAAGAGACCCAGTACTTC | - | TRBJ2-5 | few | TRBV4-2
CASSMHSGSYNEQFF | TGTGCCAGCAGTATGCACAGCGGGAGCTACAATGAGCAGTTCTTC | TRBD2 | TRBJ2-1 | - | TRBV5-4
CASSREGLTDAQYF | TGTGCCAGCAGTCGCGAAGGCCTCACAGATGCGCAGTATTTT | - | TRBJ2-3 | few | TRBV27
CASSSSGIWELFF | TGTGCCAGCAGTTCATCGGGGATCTGGGAGCTGTTTTTT | - | TRBJ2-2 | - | TRBV12-3/TRBV12-4
CSVGGGTQYF | TGCAGCGTTGGTGGGGGGACCCAGTACTTC | - | TRBJ2-5 | - | TRBV29-1
CASSYATDYINYGYTF | TGTGCCAGCAGTTACGCGACAGACTACATTAACTATGGCTACACCTTC | - | TRBJ1-2 | few | TRBV6-5
CASSLGEDYGYTF | TGTGCCAGCAGCTTAGGGGAGGACTATGGCTACACCTTC | - | TRBJ1-2 | many | TRBV12-3/TRBV12-4
CASSQVSGGAENGQFF | TGTGCCAGCAGCCAAGTCAGCGGGGGGGCCGAAAATGGGCAGTTCTTC | TRBD2 | TRBJ2-1 | - | TRBV3-1
CASSFQDTDTQYF | TGTGCCAGCAGCTTCCAGGACACAGATACGCAGTATTTT | - | TRBJ2-3 | - | TRBV7-9
CAISEVRDPSAETQYF | TGTGCCATCAGTGAGGTACGAGACCCTAGCGCGGAGACCCAGTACTTC | - | TRBJ2-5 | - | TRBV10-3
CASSLDQQETQYF | TGTGCCAGCAGTTTAGACCAACAAGAGACCCAGTACTTC | - | TRBJ2-5 | - | TRBV28
CSALKGSEAFF | TGCAGCGCCCTAAAGGGGTCTGAAGCTTTCTTT | - | TRBJ1-1 | - | TRBV29-1
CASSQLIKRDTQYF | TGTGCCAGCAGCCAACTTATTAAGAGGGATACGCAGTATTTT | - | TRBJ2-3 | - | TRBV4-2
CASSQRGLAEETQYF | TGCGCCAGCAGCCAAAGGGGCCTAGCGGAAGAGACCCAGTACTTC | TRBD2 | TRBJ2-5 | few | TRBV4-3
CSAILSRGGTDTQYF | TGCAGTGCCATTTTAAGTCGCGGGGGAACAGATACGCAGTATTTT | TRBD2 | TRBJ2-3 | - | TRBV20-1
CVSKLASGITDTQYF | TGCGTCAGCAAACTTGCTAGCGGGATAACAGATACGCAGTATTTT | TRBD2 | TRBJ2-3 | few | TRBV5-1
CASSVRSRKGEQFF | TGTGCCAGCAGCGTCAGATCCAGAAAGGGTGAGCAGTTCTTC | - | TRBJ2-1 | few | TRBV5-6
CATSIQGAVDSPLHF | TGTGCCACCAGCATTCAGGGGGCGGTCGATTCACCCCTCCACTTT | TRBD1 | TRBJ1-6 | - | TRBV15
CASSLRDRVTETQYF | TGTGCCAGCAGCCTCCGGGACAGGGTTACGGAGACCCAGTACTTC | TRBD1 | TRBJ2-5 | - | TRBV28
CASSSHSEREGTDTQYF | TGTGCCAGCAGCTCACATAGCGAGAGGGAGGGCACAGATACGCAGTATTTT | - | TRBJ2-3 | few | TRBV7-6
CSVSQEGTQYF | TGCAGCGTTTCACAAGAGGGGACGCAGTATTTT | - | TRBJ2-3 | - | TRBV29-1
CASGFFSGANSPLHF | TGTGCCAGCGGATTCTTTTCAGGGGCTAATTCACCCCTCCACTTT | - | TRBJ1-6 | - | TRBV27
CASSTGTGGINEQFF | TGTGCCAGCAGTACCGGGACAGGGGGCATCAATGAGCAGTTCTTC | TRBD1 | TRBJ2-1 | few | TRBV27
CASRFAGVETQYF | TGTGCCAGCAGATTTGCAGGGGTAGAGACCCAGTACTTC | - | TRBJ2-5 | few | TRBV27